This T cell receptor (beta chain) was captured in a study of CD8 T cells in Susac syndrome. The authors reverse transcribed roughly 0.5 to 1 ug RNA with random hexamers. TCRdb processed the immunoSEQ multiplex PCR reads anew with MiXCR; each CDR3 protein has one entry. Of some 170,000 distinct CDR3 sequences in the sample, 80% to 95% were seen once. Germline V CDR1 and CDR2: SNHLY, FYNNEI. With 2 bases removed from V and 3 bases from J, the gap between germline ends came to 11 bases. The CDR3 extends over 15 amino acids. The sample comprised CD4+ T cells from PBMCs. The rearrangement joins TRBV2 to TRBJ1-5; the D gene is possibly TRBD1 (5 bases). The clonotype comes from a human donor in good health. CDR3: CASSERTPNNQPQHF. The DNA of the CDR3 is TGTGCCAGCAGTGAAAGGACACCCAACAATCAGCCCCAGCATTTT.